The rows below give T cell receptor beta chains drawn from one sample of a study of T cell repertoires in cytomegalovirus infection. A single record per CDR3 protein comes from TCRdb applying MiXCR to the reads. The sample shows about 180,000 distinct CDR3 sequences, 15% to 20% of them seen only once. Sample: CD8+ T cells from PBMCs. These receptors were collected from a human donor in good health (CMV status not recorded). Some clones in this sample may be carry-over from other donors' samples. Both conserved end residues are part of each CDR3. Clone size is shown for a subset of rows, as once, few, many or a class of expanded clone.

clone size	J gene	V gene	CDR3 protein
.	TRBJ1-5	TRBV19	CASSIERARGQPQHF
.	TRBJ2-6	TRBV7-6	CASSSSRDRRSGANVLTF
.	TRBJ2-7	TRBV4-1	CASSSRTGTPPYEQYF
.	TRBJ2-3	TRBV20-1	CSYPQAGGPSFTDTQYF
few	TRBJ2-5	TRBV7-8	CASSFGRGIQETQYF
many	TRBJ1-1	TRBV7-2	CASSWSTGGKAFF
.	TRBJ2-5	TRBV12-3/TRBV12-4	CASRLGGQTQYF
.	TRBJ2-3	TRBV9	CASSARGTTTSDTQYF
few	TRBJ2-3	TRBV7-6	CASSAVTDTQYF
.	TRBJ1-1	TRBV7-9	CASSFNRENTEAFF
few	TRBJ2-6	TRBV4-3	CASSQDFGPVTRSGANVLTF
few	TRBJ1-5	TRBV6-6	CASSPWGEGQPQHF
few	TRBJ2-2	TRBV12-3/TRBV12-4	CASNPGTGELFF
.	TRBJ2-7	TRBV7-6	CASSLEAEPSSYEQYF
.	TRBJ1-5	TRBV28	CASSLSDRGLGPQHF
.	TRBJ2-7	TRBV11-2	CASSARTGTYEQYF
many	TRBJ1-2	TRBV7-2	CASSLATGQGADGYTF
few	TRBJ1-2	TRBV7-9	CPSSSGQLLYGYTF
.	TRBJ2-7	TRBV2	CASTAGLASLHVQYF
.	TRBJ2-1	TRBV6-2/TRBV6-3	CASSWLGQSPNEQFF
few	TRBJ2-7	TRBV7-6	CASSPQDIPYEQYF
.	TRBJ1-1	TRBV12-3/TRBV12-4	CASFSARGTGRVDTEAFF
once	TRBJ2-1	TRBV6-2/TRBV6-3	CASSYSHSRAYNEQFF
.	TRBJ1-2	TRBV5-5	CASSFSLWTGVNYGYTF
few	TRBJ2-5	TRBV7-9	CASSLSWDAERAQYF
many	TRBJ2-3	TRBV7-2	CASSLAGGDTQYF
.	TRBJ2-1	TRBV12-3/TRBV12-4	CASTEQVIARVFRQFF
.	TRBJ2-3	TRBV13	CASSDSGGPVTDTQYF
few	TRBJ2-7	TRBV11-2	CASSLVPSGSVDEQYF
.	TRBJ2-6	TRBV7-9	CASSLGSGANVLTF
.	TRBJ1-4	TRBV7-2	CASSFPPFEEKQFF
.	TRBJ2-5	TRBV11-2	CASSLDRTSGGFYQETQYF
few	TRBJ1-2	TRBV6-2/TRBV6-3	CAAEGGDYGYTF
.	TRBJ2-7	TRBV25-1	CASSEYAWDSSYEQYF
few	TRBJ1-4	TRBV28	CASQVIPGPREKLFF
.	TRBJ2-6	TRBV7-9	CASSSAKESSSGANVLTF
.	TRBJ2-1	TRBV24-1	CATSLSGYNEQFF
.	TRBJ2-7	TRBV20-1	CSARGTVSYEQYF
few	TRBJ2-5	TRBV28	CASRKPTGMGETQYF
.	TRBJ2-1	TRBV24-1	CATSAGESPNEQFF
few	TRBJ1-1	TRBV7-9	CAIGRGDTEAFF
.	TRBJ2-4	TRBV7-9	CAGSLPSDRVGAKNIQYF
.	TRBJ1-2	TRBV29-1	CSVDPDIFYGYTF
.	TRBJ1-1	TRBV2	CASTPGGEAFF
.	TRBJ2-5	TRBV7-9	CASSPRSLQETQYF
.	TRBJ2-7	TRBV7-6	CASSPLGTDAYEQYF
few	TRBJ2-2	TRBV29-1	CSANWGFDGELFF
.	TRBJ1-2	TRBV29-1	CSAGSGGNYGYTF
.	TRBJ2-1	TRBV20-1	CSARGDRVHEQFF
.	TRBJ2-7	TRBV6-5	CASSYSGTGSTEQYF
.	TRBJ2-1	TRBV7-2	CASSLRGGQGPYNEQFF
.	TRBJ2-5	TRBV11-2	CASSFSGGRQETQYF
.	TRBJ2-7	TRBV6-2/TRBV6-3	CASSPPPGPVYEQYF
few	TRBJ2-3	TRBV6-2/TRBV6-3	CASSLRQGDADTQYF
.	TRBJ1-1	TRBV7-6	CASSSRTDMNTEAFF
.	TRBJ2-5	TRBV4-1	CASSTLATSVVETQYF
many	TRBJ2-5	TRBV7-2	CASSMGGGAQETQYF
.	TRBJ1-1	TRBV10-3	CAISDLEKDTEAFF